This T cell receptor (beta chain) is drawn from a study of T cell responses to AZD1222 COVID-19 vaccine. Method: immunoSEQ multiplex PCR; TCRdb's copy keeps in-frame clones and lacks some. This sample has 65,000 to 85,000 clones; more than 85% occur once, and the top ten carry around 4.9%. Germline V gene data show CDR1 as KGHSH and CDR2 as LQKENI. V gave up 2 bases and J gave up 1 base; unmatched junction bases: 1. CDR3 length: 14 residues. The chain is built from TRBV18 and TRBJ1-1; 7 bases are shared with TRBD1. This sequence was found in an adult in good health. The material was peripheral blood, obtained on day 0 of AZD1222 vaccination. The CDR3 sequence is CASSPTGENTEAFF. Here the CDR3 DNA reads TGTGCCAGCTCACCAACAGGGGAGAACACTGAAGCTTTCTTT.